The following is a TCR beta chain sequence with its context. The target antigen is unknown. This sample was taken from a study of cytomegalovirus exposure and HLA in healthy donors. The V gene end was trimmed by 5 bases and the J gene end by 5 bases; junction bases not matched to a gene: 11. CDR3 length equals 15 residues. In germline, CDR1 is LNHDA, CDR2 SQIVND (reference sequence). Study-wide points: It emerged from a later analysis that several of the most significant clusters appeared to be linked to common viral pathogens. With later analysis, a missense DCLRE1C variant became linked to TCR beta V- and J-gene trimming. In vitro work confirmed that three CMV-associated chains recognize CMV antigens.

With 60 Vbeta and 13 Jbeta primers, the PCR was carried out. Some clones are missing from TCRdb's copy, which holds only in-frame ones; the method was immunoSEQ multiplex PCR. This sample contains around 140,000 clones. The gene calls are TRBV19 and TRBJ2-7; 8 bases line up with TRBD1. This receptor was identified in a middle-aged woman in good health and CMV-seropositive. The sample was PBMCs. CDR3 DNA: TGTGCCAGTAGTGCCTATAAAGGGACAGGCGACGAGCAGTACTTC. As protein: CASSAYKGTGDEQYF.